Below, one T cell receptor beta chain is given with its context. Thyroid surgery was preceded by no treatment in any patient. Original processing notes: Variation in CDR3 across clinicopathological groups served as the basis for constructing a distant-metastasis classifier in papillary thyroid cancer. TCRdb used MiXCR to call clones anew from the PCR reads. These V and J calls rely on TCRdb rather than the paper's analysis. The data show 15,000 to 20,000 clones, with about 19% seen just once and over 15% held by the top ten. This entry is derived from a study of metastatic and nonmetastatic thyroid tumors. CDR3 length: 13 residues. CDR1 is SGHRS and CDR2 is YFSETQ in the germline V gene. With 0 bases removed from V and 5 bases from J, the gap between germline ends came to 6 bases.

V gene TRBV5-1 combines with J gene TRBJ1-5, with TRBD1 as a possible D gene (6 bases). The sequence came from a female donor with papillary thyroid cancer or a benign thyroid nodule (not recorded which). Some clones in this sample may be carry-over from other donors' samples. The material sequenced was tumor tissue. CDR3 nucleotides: TGCGCCAGCAGCTTGGGACAGGATCAGCCCCAGCATTTT. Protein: CASSLGQDQPQHF.